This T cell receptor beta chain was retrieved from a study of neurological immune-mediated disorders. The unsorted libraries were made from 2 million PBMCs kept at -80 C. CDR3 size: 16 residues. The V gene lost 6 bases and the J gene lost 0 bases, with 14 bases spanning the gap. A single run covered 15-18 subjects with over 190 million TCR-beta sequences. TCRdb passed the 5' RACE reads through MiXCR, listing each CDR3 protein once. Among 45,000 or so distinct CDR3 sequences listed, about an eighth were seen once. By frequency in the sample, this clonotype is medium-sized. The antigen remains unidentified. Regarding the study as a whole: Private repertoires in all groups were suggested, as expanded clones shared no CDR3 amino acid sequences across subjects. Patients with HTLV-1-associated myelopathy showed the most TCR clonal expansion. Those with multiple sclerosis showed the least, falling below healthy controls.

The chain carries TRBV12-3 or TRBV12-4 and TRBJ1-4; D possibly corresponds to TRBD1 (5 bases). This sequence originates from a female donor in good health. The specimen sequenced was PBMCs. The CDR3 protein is CASSQPGAPTNEKLFF. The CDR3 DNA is TGTGCCAGCAGCCAACCCGGGGCCCCAACTAATGAAAAACTGTTTTTT.